This TCR beta chain was recovered during a study of neoadjuvant anti-PD-1 for oral cavity cancer. Points from the study as a whole: Non-responders to neoadjuvant nivolumab had significantly more clonal PBMC T cells than responders.

PBMCs were not maintained or expanded in culture before analysis. Regarding this clone: The antigen remains undetermined.

Trimming pared 4 bases from V and 5 bases from J, leaving 13 bases between. This CDR3 region has 14 residues. CDR1 is SGHRS, CDR2 YFSETQ, per germline. Six replicates per PBMC sample, mostly from about 460 ng of genomic DNA. Libraries were prepared by immunoSEQ multiplex PCR; TCRdb keeps only in-frame clonotypes and omits some of them. Among around 62,000 clones, 65% to 85% were seen once, and the ten largest hold 2.6%. The chain employs TRBV5-1 and TRBJ1-5; TRBD1 might be the D (5 bases). The receptor comes from a person aged 40 to 85 with oral cavity squamous cell carcinoma. The sequenced sample was PBMCs, obtained before nivolumab (anti-PD-1) treatment. Written as DNA, the CDR3 is TGCGCCAGCAGCCTTGGGGGGAGTCATCAGCCCCAGCATTTT. Its translation: CASSLGGSHQPQHF.